The 30 T cell receptor beta chains below all came from one sample that was sequenced in a study of blood T cell repertoires in COVID-19. The assay was immunoSEQ multiplex PCR, and TCRdb's table has in-frame clones only and misses some. The sample lists approximately 230,000 clones, just over 85% occurring once. The specimen sequenced was PBMCs or T cells enriched from blood (not recorded which). All receptors derive from a man in his forties who had recovered from COVID-19.

Comments on this clone: Distinct nucleotide sequences in the sample also encode this CDR3. The chain links TRBV19 to TRBJ1-1, with a weak D call TRBD1 (6 bases). V dropped 2 bases and J dropped 3 bases, with 7 bases sitting between them. Germline V gene lookup returns CDR1 LNHDA and CDR2 SQIVND (reference sequence). The CDR3 contains 13 residues. The CDR3 spells CASSINRDTEAFF. Here the CDR3 DNA reads TGTGCCAGTAGTATAAACAGGGACACTGAAGCTTTCTTT.

CDR3 DNA: TGCGCCAGCAGCTCCACAGGGGGAAACTATGGCTACACCTTC. It yields the protein CASSSTGGNYGYTF. The chain joins TRBV5-1 to TRBJ1-2, with TRBD1 identical over 8 bases. V trimming: 3 bases; J trimming: 2 bases; junction bases outside the gene matches: 3. CDR1 SGHRS and CDR2 YFSETQ come from the germline V gene. The CDR3 sequence is 14 residues long.

The chain joins TRBV7-2 to TRBJ1-5; D uncertain. V was cut by 5 bases and J by 5 bases, with 10 bases left in between. Germline CDR1 and CDR2: SGHTA and FQGNSA. The CDR3 totals 13 residues. For the CDR3, the DNA is TGTGCCAGCAGCGACGGAGGGTATCAGCCCCAGCATTTT. Its translation is CASSDGGYQPQHF.

This clone has just a few counts. The V call is TRBV30, the J call TRBJ2-2, with TRBD2 matching 8 bases. Germline V gene lookup returns CDR1 GTSNPN and CDR2 SVGIG (reference sequence). V gave up 2 bases and J gave up 6 bases; unmatched junction bases: 14. CDR3 size: 17 residues. CDR3 coding DNA: TGTGCCTGGAGTTCGACAAGGACTAGCAGAAGTTCCGGGGAGCTGTTTTTT. It codes for CAWSSTRTSRSSGELFF.

In nucleotides, the CDR3 is TGTGCCAGCAGACCCTACGGGTCACACACCGGGGAGCTGTTTTTT. Protein: CASRPYGSHTGELFF. The chain joins TRBV7-9 to TRBJ2-2, with D unresolved. CDR1 and CDR2 (germline): SEHNR, FQNEAQ (reference sequence). This CDR3 contains 15 residues. Trimming took 6 bases from V and 3 from J, leaving 14 bases between them.

V is TRBV6-5 and J is TRBJ1-2; D gene uncertain. Germline CDR1 MNHEY, CDR2 SVGAGI. The CDR3 consists of 13 residues. The V end lost 6 bases, the J end lost 7 bases, and 15 bases lay between the germline ends. The CDR3 nucleotides are TGTGCCAGCAGACCGGCTAACGCGGGTGGCTACACCTTC. The encoded protein is CASRPANAGGYTF.

The rearrangement joins TRBV10-3 to TRBJ1-4; the D is unclear. There are 13 residues in the CDR3. Germline values: CDR1 ENHRY, CDR2 SYGVKD. V shed 9 bases and J shed 6 bases, with 14 bases lying between them. This CDR3 reads CAIQREPDEKLFF. CDR3 bases: TGTGCCATTCAAAGGGAGCCGGATGAAAAACTGTTTTTT.

This chain uses TRBV4-1 with TRBJ1-2, with D tentatively TRBD1 (6 bases). The V end lost 2 bases, the J end lost 2 bases, and 6 bases lay between the germline ends. Germline assignment: CDR1 MGHRA and CDR2 YSYEKL. There are 13 residues in the CDR3. Written as DNA, the CDR3 is TGCGCCAGCAGCCAAACAGGGAACTATGGCTACACCTTC. The encoded protein is CASSQTGNYGYTF.

V is TRBV19 and J is TRBJ1-2; 7 bases are a match to TRBD1. The CDR3 consists of 13 residues. Germline V lookup: CDR1 LNHDA, CDR2 SQIVND (reference sequence). V was clipped by 5 bases and J by 8 bases; unmatched bases: 8. CDR3: CASSLDRRVGYTF. CDR3 DNA sequence: TGTGCCAGTAGTTTGGACAGGAGGGTCGGCTACACCTTC. The variable domain in full, completed from reference TRBV19 and TRBJ1-2, reads DGGITQSPKYLFRKEGQNVTLSCEQNLNHDAMYWYRQDPGQGLRLIYYSQIVNDFQKGDIAEGYSVSREKKESFPLTVTSAQKNPTAFYLCASSLDRRVGYTFGSGTRLTVV.

V gene TRBV19 combines with J gene TRBJ2-3, with D tentatively TRBD1 (6 bases). CDR3 length: 16 residues. V was cut by 2 bases and J by 4 bases, with 16 bases left in between. CDR1 is LNHDA, CDR2 SQIVND, per germline (reference sequence). Here the CDR3 reads CASSISGHWRPDTQYF. The DNA for the CDR3 is TGTGCCAGTAGTATATCGGGACACTGGAGGCCAGATACGCAGTATTTT.

This chain uses TRBV3-1 (or the pseudogene TRBV3-2) with TRBJ1-2; 8 bases agree with TRBD1. The CDR3 covers 13 residues. Germline loops: CDR1 LGHDT, CDR2 YNNKEL (reference sequence). V shed 5 bases and J 6 bases; nucleotides not matched to a gene: 5. The DNA for the CDR3 is TGTGCCAGCAGCAGGACAGGGTTCGATGGCTACACCTTC. Protein: CASSRTGFDGYTF.

A word on this clone: Different DNA sequences within this sample yield the same CDR3. V and J are TRBV5-5 and TRBJ1-3; 7 bases match TRBD1. Germline V gene sequence: CDR1 SGHKS, CDR2 YYEKEE (reference sequence). V lost 2 bases, J lost 0 bases, and 2 bases stayed unmatched. The CDR3 consists of 15 residues. The CDR3 protein is CASSFGTVSGNTIYF. For the CDR3, the DNA is TGTGCCAGCAGCTTTGGGACAGTCTCTGGAAACACCATATATTTT.

The chain has TRBV2 and TRBJ1-4; 10 bases agree with TRBD1. Germline CDR1 reads SNHLY; CDR2 reads FYNNEI. This CDR3 has 13 amino acids. With 6 bases clipped from V and 10 bases from J, the junction kept 5 bases outside the gene matches. The CDR3 sequence: CASRGQGTGKLFF. The CDR3 nucleotides are TGTGCCAGCAGGGGACAGGGGACTGGAAAACTGTTTTTT.

The chain carries TRBV5-1 and TRBJ2-1; 8 bases are a match to TRBD1. The CDR3 extends over 16 amino acids. Germline loops: CDR1 SGHRS, CDR2 YFSETQ. V shed 0 bases, J shed 3 bases, and the junction held 5 bases outside the gene matches. This CDR3 is CASSLVSGGVYNEQFF. The CDR3 bases are TGCGCCAGCAGCTTGGTTTCAGGGGGCGTCTACAATGAGCAGTTCTTC.

This chain joins TRBV11-1 and TRBJ2-5; TRBD1 agrees at 7 bases. This CDR3 region has 13 residues. Unmatched junction bases numbered 3, after V lost 5 bases and J lost 3 bases. Germline lookup yields CDR1 SGHAT and CDR2 FQDESV (reference sequence). CDR3 residues: CASSVGTEETQYF. CDR3 coding DNA: TGTGCCAGCAGCGTTGGGACAGAAGAGACCCAGTACTTC.

The chain combines TRBV27 with TRBJ2-5; 12 bases align to TRBD2. The germline V gene encodes CDR1 MNHEY and CDR2 SMNVEV (reference sequence). The CDR3 runs 15 residues. V gave up 3 bases and J gave up 5 bases; unmatched junction bases: 4. CDR3 protein: CASSLLAGGPETQYF. CDR3 sequence (DNA): TGTGCCAGCAGTTTGCTAGCGGGAGGGCCGGAGACCCAGTACTTC.

J is TRBJ2-4 and V is TRBV13, with a weak D call TRBD1 (6 bases). The V and J ends lost 3 bases and 9 bases respectively, with 15 bases between them. This CDR3 contains 14 residues. CDR1 and CDR2 (germline): PRHDT, FYEKMQ (reference sequence). CDR3 nucleotide sequence: TGTGCCAGCAGCTTCCGGGCAGGGGATGGCATTCAGTACTTC. Protein: CASSFRAGDGIQYF.

This sequence joins TRBV19 and TRBJ1-2, with D possibly matching TRBD1 (5 bases). CDR1 and CDR2 (germline): LNHDA, SQIVND (reference sequence). Trimming removed 5 bases from V and 3 bases from J, with 13 bases in between. The CDR3 sequence is 14 residues long. The CDR3, as DNA: TGTGCCAGTAGTTTCCGGACGGGGGACTATGGCTACACCTTC. Its protein is CASSFRTGDYGYTF. Looking up the rest from reference TRBV19 and TRBJ1-2 gives the full variable domain: DGGITQSPKYLFRKEGQNVTLSCEQNLNHDAMYWYRQDPGQGLRLIYYSQIVNDFQKGDIAEGYSVSREKKESFPLTVTSAQKNPTAFYLCASSFRTGDYGYTFGSGTRLTVV.

The gene calls are TRBV4-2 and TRBJ2-5; D is unresolved. The CDR3 has 15 amino acids. V was clipped by 1 base and J by 7 bases, with 16 bases between them. CDR1 and CDR2 from the germline V gene are LGHNA and YNFKEQ. DNA for the CDR3: TGTGCCAGCAGCCAAGTCGAAAGACACCCCGGGACCCAGTACTTC. Its translation is CASSQVERHPGTQYF.

This rearrangement joins TRBV7-8 to TRBJ2-7; 7 bases match TRBD1. Trimming cost V 3 bases and J 0 bases; bases outside gene matches: 8. CDR1 and CDR2 (germline): SGHVS, FQNEAQ. The CDR3 runs to 16 residues. The chain's CDR3 is CASSLDAGTASYEQYF. The CDR3, as DNA: TGTGCCAGCAGCTTGGATGCCGGGACAGCCTCCTACGAGCAGTACTTC. Full variable domain (missing parts from reference TRBV7-8 and TRBJ2-7): GAGVSQSPRYKVAKRGQDVALRCDPISGHVSLFWYQQALGQGPEFLTYFQNEAQLDKSGLPSDRFFAERPEGSVSTLKIQRTQQEDSAVYLCASSLDAGTASYEQYFGPGTRLTVT.

This clone was counted only a few times. The V and J genes are TRBV10-3 and TRBJ2-5; 9 positions agree with TRBD1. The length of the CDR3 is 13 residues. Per the germline V gene, CDR1 is ENHRY and CDR2 is SYGVKD. V lost 6 bases and J lost 4; bases outside the gene matches: 3. The CDR3 is CAIRGQGGETQYF. The DNA for the CDR3 is TGTGCCATCAGGGGACAGGGTGGAGAGACCCAGTACTTC.

The chain has TRBV5-8 and TRBJ1-3; tentatively, D is TRBD1 (5 bases). The CDR3 covers 18 residues. Looked up from germline, CDR1 is SGHTS and CDR2 is YDEGEE. Trimming removed 0 bases from V and 0 bases from J, with 16 bases in between. CDR3 DNA sequence: TGTGCCAGCAGCTTGGAATTGTCGGACACCTACTCTGGAAACACCATATATTTT. Encoded protein: CASSLELSDTYSGNTIYF. Full variable domain (remainder filled in from reference TRBV5-8 and TRBJ1-3): EAGVTQSPTHLIKTRGQQATLRCSPISGHTSVYWYQQALGLGLQFLLWYDEGEERNRGNFPPRFSGRQFPNYSSELNVNALELEDSALYLCASSLELSDTYSGNTIYFGEGSWLTVV.

The chain links TRBV27 to TRBJ2-7; 10 nucleotides align to TRBD2. Germline CDR1 is MNHEY and CDR2 is SMNVEV (reference sequence). The CDR3 runs 18 residues. V dropped 6 bases and J dropped 0; count of bases not matched to a gene: 14. CDR3 region: CASSRSASGSIHSYEQYF. CDR3 bases: TGTGCCAGCAGCCGGTCCGCTAGCGGGAGTATCCACTCCTACGAGCAGTACTTC.

This clone appeared a few times. The chain couples TRBV7-2 to TRBJ2-3, with 9 nucleotides matching TRBD2. The CDR3 is 18 residues long. Germline V gene lookup returns CDR1 SGHTA and CDR2 FQGNSA. Trimming took 4 bases from V and 5 from J; bases not matched to a gene: 16. The CDR3 DNA reads as TGTGCCAGCAGCTCCCCCAGGTTCGGCGGGAGGGCCGTAGATACGCAGTATTTT. Translation gives CASSSPRFGGRAVDTQYF. Full variable domain (missing parts from reference TRBV7-2 and TRBJ2-3): GAGVSQSPSNKVTEKGKDVELRCDPISGHTALYWYRQSLGQGLEFLIYFQGNSAPDKSGLPSDRFSAERTGGSVSTLTIQRTQQEDSAVYLCASSSPRFGGRAVDTQYFGPGTRLTVL.

The chain combines TRBV6-5 with TRBJ1-5, with TRBD1 matching 7 bases. The junction had 7 bases not matched to a gene; V was cut back by 4 bases and J by 7 bases. Germline lookup yields CDR1 MNHEY and CDR2 SVGAGI. The CDR3 is made up of 14 amino acids. Written as DNA, the CDR3 is TGTGCCAGCAGTTCAAAGACAGGGTCACAGCCCCAGCATTTT. It codes for CASSSKTGSQPQHF.

The CDR3 DNA reads TGCGCCAGCAGCCAAGAAAGCGGGGGGGCTTACAATGAGCAGTTCTTC. It translates to CASSQESGGAYNEQFF. The chain is built from TRBV4-1 and TRBJ2-1, with 10 bases fitting TRBD2. Germline CDR1 MGHRA, CDR2 YSYEKL. This CDR3 spans 16 amino acids. V lost 0 bases, J lost 4 bases, and 3 bases stayed unmatched.

This sequence joins TRBV28 and TRBJ1-5, with D unresolved. Germline V CDR1 and CDR2: MDHEN, SYDVKM. The V end lost 6 bases, the J end lost 0 bases, and 9 bases lay between the germline ends. The CDR3 is made up of 14 amino acids. DNA of the CDR3: TGTGCCAGCAGCCGGAGGAGTAGCAATCAGCCCCAGCATTTT. This encodes CASSRRSSNQPQHF.

A note on this clone: A much bigger clone sits one base away, suggesting this may be a read error. The V gene is TRBV5-1, the J gene TRBJ1-5; 8 positions match TRBD1. Per the germline V gene, CDR1 is SGHRS and CDR2 is YFSETQ. The CDR3 loop spans 14 amino acids. The V gene end was trimmed by 0 bases and the J gene end by 6 bases; junction bases not matched to a gene: 2. The CDR3 DNA sequence: TGCGCCAGCAGCTTGGCAGGGGGCGGTCAGCCCCAGCATTTT. Translation gives CASSLAGGGQPQHF.

Only one count was recorded for this clone. The rearrangement links TRBV7-9 to TRBJ2-7; 9 bases match TRBD1. Unmatched junction bases numbered 11, after V lost 6 bases and J lost 2 bases. From germline, CDR1 is SEHNR and CDR2 FQNEAQ (reference sequence). The CDR3 is 16 amino acids. CDR3 in amino acids: CASSFHPGQGTYEQYF. The CDR3 nucleotides read TGTGCCAGCAGTTTTCATCCGGGACAGGGAACCTACGAGCAGTACTTC.

The chain couples TRBV7-9 to TRBJ1-2, with 7 bases lining up with TRBD1. Germline loops: CDR1 SEHNR, CDR2 FQNEAQ (reference sequence). CDR3 length: 16 residues. Losses at the gene ends were 1 base for V and 3 bases for J; bases not matched to a gene: 8. The CDR3, as DNA: TGTGCCAGCAGCTTAGAAGGTGGCAGGGGGTACTATGGCTACACCTTC. It is translated as CASSLEGGRGYYGYTF.